This T cell receptor (beta chain) was sequenced during a study of T cell responses to AZD1222 COVID-19 vaccine. Findings and limits, study-wide: Donors, mostly white British, included more females; clonal diversity was possibly underestimated.

Comments on this clone: Its matching antigen is unknown. The identical CDR3 is also encoded by other nucleotide sequences in the sample.

The germline V gene has CDR1 SGHAT and CDR2 FQNNGV. The CDR3 loop spans 14 amino acids. Trimming cost V 1 base and J 3 bases; bases outside gene matches: 2. Profiling relied on immunoSEQ multiplex PCR, and the TCRdb table lists in-frame clones only, not all of them. There are tens of thousands of clones in the sample; approximately 85% occur only once, and 10% lies in the top ten. The sequenced sample was peripheral blood, obtained 28 days after the second AZD1222 dose. The sequence came from an adult who received the AZD1222 COVID-19 vaccine. The chain couples TRBV11-2 to TRBJ1-2; 7 nucleotides align to TRBD1. The CDR3 DNA reads TGTGCCAGCAGCTTAGGAACAGGGGACTATGGCTACACCTTC. Amino acids: CASSLGTGDYGYTF.